The source of this TCR beta chain is a study of CD8+ T cells in alopecia areata. The CDR3 covers 14 residues. Germline V CDR1 and CDR2: GTSNPN, SVGIG (reference sequence). With 3 bases removed from V and 4 bases from J, the gap between germline ends came to 15 bases. Treatment specified: oral pan-JAK inhibitor, 5-10 mg twice daily. Reverse transcription of extracted RNA yielded cDNA, which provided the sequencing template. Some clones are missing from TCRdb's copy, which holds only in-frame ones; the method was immunoSEQ multiplex PCR. The sample lists some 240,000 clones; less than 75% were seen once.

Sequenced here: CD4+ T cells sorted from blood, sampled at week 4, from a patient treated with tofacitinib. This receptor was obtained from a human donor with alopecia areata. The chain has TRBV30 and TRBJ1-1; D unclear. CDR3 bases: TGTGCCTGGAGGTATGTAGGGAGTAGCACTGAAGCTTTCTTT. Encoded protein: CAWRYVGSSTEAFF.